Listed here are 31 T cell receptor beta chains from one sample, sequenced in a study of human versus mouse CDR3 diversity and MHC coevolution. Sequencing was performed with immunoSEQ multiplex PCR; in TCRdb, only in-frame clones are kept and a portion is missing. The repertoire consists of 60,000 or so clones, with about 93% occurring once and the leading ten covering 18%. The specimen sequenced was naive CD4+ T cells from blood. Subset meaning: CD45RO-negative CD62L-positive naive CD4 T cells. The receptors originated from a person aged 55 to 69 in good health.

The V call is TRBV7-2, the J call TRBJ1-2; D perhaps matches TRBD1 (5 bases). CDR1 is SGHTA and CDR2 is FQGNSA in the germline V gene. The CDR3 spans 13 residues. Trimming pared 5 bases from V and 8 bases from J, leaving 15 bases between. CDR3 in DNA: TGTGCCAGCAGCCGACAGACTTCTCGGGGCTACACCTTC. Amino acids: CASSRQTSRGYTF.

The V and J genes are TRBV5-1 and TRBJ1-2, with D perhaps matching TRBD1 (5 bases). The germline V gene has CDR1 SGHRS and CDR2 YFSETQ. The V end was cut by 2 bases, the J end by 4 bases, with 15 bases between. The CDR3 is made up of 15 amino acids. The CDR3 loop reads CASSFSGRASYGYTF. As DNA, the CDR3 is TGCGCCAGCAGCTTCTCGGGCAGGGCGTCCTATGGCTACACCTTC.

The chain uses TRBV7-2 and TRBJ2-7; perhaps TRBD2 as D (5 bases). The CDR3 runs 14 residues. The germline V gene has CDR1 SGHTA and CDR2 FQGNSA. V lost 4 bases to trimming and J lost 6 bases, with 16 bases between them. The CDR3 loop is CASSSESGTAEQYF. CDR3 in DNA: TGTGCCAGCAGCTCGGAGAGCGGCACTGCCGAGCAGTACTTC.

The V call is TRBV23-1, the J call TRBJ2-7; D is perhaps TRBD1 (5 bases). TRBV23-1 is classed as an ORF, of uncertain function. The CDR3 loop spans 10 amino acids. V gave up 4 bases and J gave up 8 bases, with 6 bases separating them. In DNA, the CDR3 is TGCGCCAGCAGTCCGGACAAGCAGTACTTC. Residues: CASSPDKQYF.

In this sample, this clone turned up once. The chain recombines TRBV29-1 with TRBJ2-3; 11 bases fit TRBD2. This CDR3 comprises 14 residues. V lost 4 bases and J lost 6; bases outside the gene matches: 6. Germline V CDR1 and CDR2: SQVTM, ANQGSEA. CDR3 amino acids: CSVVTSGRWDTQYF. The DNA of the CDR3 is TGCAGCGTTGTAACTAGCGGGAGATGGGATACGCAGTATTTT.

The V gene is TRBV21-1, the J gene TRBJ2-7; the D call of TRBD1 is as the table states it, not checked on the DNA. TRBV21-1 corresponds to a pseudogene. This CDR3 is 15 amino acids long. CDR3: CASSKETGGFYEQYF. The CDR3 DNA is TGTGCCAGCAGCAAAGAGACAGGGGGCTTCTACGAGCAGTACTTC.

The J gene is TRBJ1-1, the V gene TRBV29-1; 7 nucleotides agree with TRBD1. Germline CDR1 reads SQVTM; CDR2 reads ANQGSEA. Germline trimming cut 8 bases from V and 1 base from J; bases unmatched to any gene: 7. CDR3 length: 13 residues. The CDR3 region is CSPWRTGNTEAFF. CDR3 bases: TGCAGCCCCTGGAGGACAGGGAACACTGAAGCTTTCTTT. Looking up the rest from reference TRBV29-1 and TRBJ1-1 gives the full variable domain: SAVISQKPSRDICQRGTSLTIQCQVDSQVTMMFWYRQQPGQSLTLIATANQGSEATYESGFVIDKFPISRPNLTFSTLTVSNMSPEDSSIYLCSPWRTGNTEAFFGQGTRLTVV.

CDR3 region: CASSLGGGLGSEQFF. The CDR3, as DNA: TGTGCCAGCAGCTTAGGCGGGGGCCTAGGGTCTGAGCAGTTCTTC. This rearrangement joins TRBV7-3 to TRBJ2-1, with D possibly TRBD2 on 7 matching bases. Germline V gene sequence: CDR1 SGHTA, CDR2 FQGTGA. The CDR3 has 15 amino acids. V dropped 2 bases and J dropped 9 bases, with 17 bases sitting between them.

V gene TRBV5-4 combines with J gene TRBJ2-5, with 7 bases lining up with TRBD1. Germline trimming cut 0 bases from V and 3 bases from J; bases unmatched to any gene: 8. Germline V lookup: CDR1 SGHNT, CDR2 YYREEE (reference sequence). CDR3 length: 16 amino acids. CDR3 nucleotide sequence: TGTGCCAGCAGCTTGGGAAGGACAGGCGGAGAAGAGACCCAGTACTTC. Its protein product is CASSLGRTGGEETQYF.

The chain uses TRBV6-1 and TRBJ2-2; D may be TRBD2 (6 bases). In germline, CDR1 is MNHNS, CDR2 SASEGT. CDR3 length equals 14 residues. V was pared by 6 bases and J by 4 bases, with 12 bases between. In nucleotides, the CDR3 is TGTGCCAGCAGAGATTCCGGGGGCACCGGGGAGCTGTTTTTT. Translating it yields CASRDSGGTGELFF.

The rearrangement uses TRBV10-3 and TRBJ2-5, with 13 bases that match TRBD2. The CDR3 runs to 19 residues. From germline, CDR1 is ENHRY and CDR2 SYGVKD. Losses at the gene ends were 0 bases for V and 3 bases for J; bases not matched to a gene: 10. As DNA, the CDR3 is TGTGCCATCAGTGAGTCCCGGACTAGCGGGAGTGTGGGGGAAGAGACCCAGTACTTC. Its translation is CAISESRTSGSVGEETQYF.

This rearrangement joins TRBV7-2 to TRBJ2-2, with a tentative D call TRBD2 (5 bases). The CDR3 totals 17 residues. V shed 0 bases and J shed 0 bases, with 11 bases lying between them. The germline V gene has CDR1 SGHTA and CDR2 FQGNSA. This CDR3 is CASSLAREGPNTGELFF. The CDR3 DNA sequence: TGTGCCAGCAGCTTAGCGCGCGAGGGCCCGAACACCGGGGAGCTGTTTTTT.

The chain joins TRBV2 to TRBJ2-7; TRBD1 matches 9 bases. The CDR3 is 13 amino acids. CDR1 and CDR2 (germline): SNHLY, FYNNEI. V shed 3 bases, J shed 9 bases, and the junction held 6 bases outside the gene matches. The CDR3 loop is CASSEGDRAVQYF. CDR3 DNA: TGTGCCAGCAGTGAGGGGGACAGGGCCGTGCAGTACTTC. Drawing the rest from reference TRBV2 and TRBJ2-7, the complete variable domain is EPEVTQTPSHQVTQMGQEVILRCVPISNHLYFYWYRQILGQKVEFLVSFYNNEISEKSEIFDDQFSVERPDGSNFTLKIRSTKLEDSAMYFCASSEGDRAVQYFGPGTRLTVT.

This clone has only one observation. The chain combines TRBV9 with TRBJ2-7; D perhaps matches TRBD2 (6 bases). Germline V gene lookup returns CDR1 SGDLS and CDR2 YYNGEE. The CDR3 length is 15 residues. Trimming took off 0 bases at V and 1 base at J, with 11 bases between the two ends. In DNA, the CDR3 is TGTGCCAGCAGCGTAGATGGACTACCTTCCTACGAGCAGTACTTC. This gives the protein CASSVDGLPSYEQYF. Full variable domain (remainder filled in from reference TRBV9 and TRBJ2-7): DSGVTQTPKHLITATGQRVTLRCSPRSGDLSVYWYQQSLDQGLQFLIQYYNGEERAKGNILERFSAQQFPDLHSELNLSSLELGDSALYFCASSVDGLPSYEQYFGPGTRLTVT.

The chain links TRBV6-1 to TRBJ2-7, with TRBD2 as a possible D gene (7 bases). Germline lookup yields CDR1 MNHNS and CDR2 SASEGT. The CDR3 loop spans 15 amino acids. V lost 3 bases and J 4 bases, leaving 16 bases between the germline ends. The CDR3 DNA reads TGTGCCAGCAGTGACCCATCCAGGGGAGGGTACGAGCAGTACTTC. Its protein is CASSDPSRGGYEQYF.

This clone was seen just once. The gene calls are TRBV11-2 and TRBJ2-7; 7 bases align to TRBD2. The CDR3 is 14 residues long. Trimming at V came to 5 bases and at J to 4 bases, leaving 8 bases not matched to a gene. Looked up from germline, CDR1 is SGHAT and CDR2 is FQNNGV. The CDR3 nucleotides are TGTGCCAGCAGCCCTGGACTAGTCGGTTACGAGCAGTACTTC. Its translation: CASSPGLVGYEQYF.

This sequence joins TRBV5-4 and TRBJ2-3, with D tentatively TRBD2 (7 bases). Trimming shortened V by 4 bases and J by 1 base, and 16 bases separated the two germline ends. The CDR3 runs 16 residues. CDR1 SGHNT and CDR2 YYREEE come from the germline V gene (reference sequence). The CDR3 bases are TGTGCCAGCAGCGGCGGGGGCGCGTGGGGCACAGATACGCAGTATTTT. Amino acids: CASSGGGAWGTDTQYF. The full variable domain, with the rest looked up from reference TRBV5-4 and TRBJ2-3, is ETGVTQSPTHLIKTRGQQVTLRCSSQSGHNTVSWYQQALGQGPQFIFQYYREEENGRGNFPPRFSGLQFPNYSSELNVNALELDDSALYLCASSGGGAWGTDTQYFGPGTRLTVL.

V is TRBV7-8 and J is TRBJ2-1; D remains ambiguous. CDR3 size: 13 residues. The germline gives CDR1 SGHVS, CDR2 FQNEAQ. Trimming removed 3 bases at V and 5 bases at J, with 8 bases between. The DNA for the CDR3 is TGTGCCAGCAGCTTCCCAAAAAACAATGAGCAGTTCTTC. Protein product: CASSFPKNNEQFF.

The chain combines TRBV13 with TRBJ2-7, with 7 nucleotides matching TRBD2. The germline gives CDR1 PRHDT, CDR2 FYEKMQ (reference sequence). The CDR3 spans 14 residues. The V and J ends lost 5 bases and 1 base, in that order; junction bases with no gene match: 5. CDR3 protein: CASSPGGGSYEQYF. Written as DNA, the CDR3 is TGTGCCAGCAGCCCGGGGGGAGGGTCCTACGAGCAGTACTTC.

The rearrangement joins TRBV18 to TRBJ1-2; D is unresolved. Deletions cut 0 bases from V and 2 bases from J, with 10 bases between. The CDR3 extends over 15 amino acids. The germline gives CDR1 KGHSH, CDR2 LQKENI. The CDR3 region is CASSPPYSLNYGYTF. DNA for the CDR3: TGTGCCAGCTCACCACCTTACAGCTTAAACTATGGCTACACCTTC.

V usage is TRBV2 and J usage is TRBJ1-5, with 7 bases identical to TRBD1. This CDR3 spans 14 amino acids. Germline V gene data show CDR1 as SNHLY and CDR2 as FYNNEI. V lost 5 bases, J lost 3 bases, and 4 bases stayed unmatched. The CDR3, as DNA: TGTGCCAGCAGTTCCGACAGGGCCAATCAGCCCCAGCATTTT. Translation: CASSSDRANQPQHF. The full variable domain, with the rest looked up from reference TRBV2 and TRBJ1-5, is EPEVTQTPSHQVTQMGQEVILRCVPISNHLYFYWYRQILGQKVEFLVSFYNNEISEKSEIFDDQFSVERPDGSNFTLKIRSTKLEDSAMYFCASSSDRANQPQHFGDGTRLSIL.

This chain links TRBV10-3 with TRBJ1-4; no definite D call. The V end was cut by 6 bases, the J end by 0 bases, with 5 bases between. There are 13 residues in the CDR3. The germline V gene has CDR1 ENHRY and CDR2 SYGVKD. The CDR3 is CAISVATNEKLFF. The CDR3 region has the DNA TGTGCCATCAGCGTTGCAACTAATGAAAAACTGTTTTTT.

V and J are TRBV7-2 and TRBJ2-7; weak D call: TRBD2 (6 bases). Germline V gives CDR1 SGHTA, CDR2 FQGNSA. The length of the CDR3 is 15 residues. Trimming left V 4 bases short and J 4 bases short, with 17 bases between. CDR3 loop: CASSYPGSGTYEQYF. The CDR3 region has the DNA TGTGCCAGCAGCTACCCGGGTAGCGGTACATACGAGCAGTACTTC.

The J gene is TRBJ1-6, the V gene TRBV5-4; 8 bases fit TRBD1. V dropped 4 bases and J dropped 4; count of bases not matched to a gene: 7. Per the germline V gene, CDR1 is SGHNT and CDR2 is YYREEE (reference sequence). The CDR3 covers 16 residues. The CDR3 loop reads CASSRPQGEYNSPLHF. In nucleotides, the CDR3 is TGTGCCAGCAGCAGACCACAGGGGGAATATAATTCACCCCTCCACTTT. Full variable domain (rest looked up from reference TRBV5-4 and TRBJ1-6): ETGVTQSPTHLIKTRGQQVTLRCSSQSGHNTVSWYQQALGQGPQFIFQYYREEENGRGNFPPRFSGLQFPNYSSELNVNALELDDSALYLCASSRPQGEYNSPLHFGNGTRLTVT.

V is TRBV27 and J is TRBJ2-2; TRBD2 matches at 10 bases. V gave up 6 bases and J gave up 4 bases; unmatched junction bases: 11. Per germline, CDR1 MNHEY and CDR2 SMNVEV (reference sequence). The CDR3 has 17 residues. CDR3 sequence: CASSPPGLASFTGELFF. DNA of the CDR3: TGTGCCAGCAGCCCCCCGGGACTAGCGTCCTTCACCGGGGAGCTGTTTTTT.

The CDR3 nucleotides read TGCGCCAGCACTATAGGACTAGCGGGACGAGGGGATACGCAGTATTTT. Translating it yields CASTIGLAGRGDTQYF. The chain is built from TRBV5-1 and TRBJ2-3; 12 bases match TRBD2. Germline V gene sequence: CDR1 SGHRS, CDR2 YFSETQ. The CDR3 is 16 amino acids. After removal of 6 bases from V and 6 bases from J, the junction contained 11 bases not matched to a gene.

This clone was seen only once. This chain uses TRBV23-1 with TRBJ2-6; possible D gene TRBD1, 5 bases. TRBV23-1 is assigned to the ORF class and has an uncertain function. The ends were cut back, 0 bases at V and 2 bases at J, with 11 bases in the middle. This CDR3 is built from 17 residues. The CDR3 region is CASSQSQVVTGANVLTF. In DNA, the CDR3 is TGCGCCAGCAGTCAATCACAGGTCGTAACTGGGGCCAACGTCCTGACTTTC.

The V and J genes are TRBV5-6 and TRBJ2-7, with 9 bases matching TRBD2. The germline V gene has CDR1 SGHDT and CDR2 YYEEEE. With V trimmed by 4 bases and J by 4 bases, 9 bases remained unmatched. This CDR3 is 15 amino acids long. CDR3 sequence (DNA): TGTGCCAGCAGCCGTACGGCGGGAGGGAGTTACGAGCAGTACTTC. Protein: CASSRTAGGSYEQYF.

Comment on this clone: Other DNA sequences in this sample translate to the same CDR3. The chain uses TRBV29-1 and TRBJ1-4, with D unresolved. Per the germline V gene, CDR1 is SQVTM and CDR2 is ANQGSEA. The CDR3 runs to 14 residues. The V gene lost 4 bases and the J gene lost 8 bases, with 17 bases spanning the gap. CDR3 in DNA: TGCAGCGTTGTTTTTCCCATTCGGGGAGAAAAACTGTTTTTT. Translating it yields CSVVFPIRGEKLFF.

J is TRBJ1-1 and V is TRBV6-5; D uncertain. The CDR3 has 11 residues. Germline CDR1 MNHEY, CDR2 SVGAGI. Trimming took 6 bases from V and 4 from J, leaving 6 bases between them. The CDR3 sequence: CASRRGTEAFF. As DNA, the CDR3 is TGTGCCAGCAGGAGAGGCACTGAAGCTTTCTTT.

The chain has TRBV6-5 and TRBJ2-5, with 7 bases matching TRBD2. There are 16 residues in the CDR3. The V segment lost 0 bases and the J segment 4 bases; nucleotides outside the gene matches: 8. The germline gives CDR1 MNHEY, CDR2 SVGAGI. The CDR3 is CASSYSRGGRRETQYF. The CDR3 DNA follows: TGTGCCAGCAGTTACTCGAGGGGCGGGAGACGAGAGACCCAGTACTTC.